The clone carrying this T cell receptor (beta chain) was observed a few times. The data originate from a study of blood T cells in healthy people across ages. The study recruited healthy Caucasian donors from Russia who were aged roughly 6 to 90. Per sample, extraction of total RNA gave at least 6 micrograms in every case. PCR was performed a second time for roughly 7 to 11 cycles using a sample-barcoded 5' primer and a J-beta primer mix. A template-switch adaptor that had 12 random nucleotides put a tag on each cDNA molecule. TCRdb reprocessed the 5' RACE reads via MiXCR and lists one record per CDR3 protein. The profile shows about 1.1 million distinct CDR3 sequences, around two fifths of them singletons. The CDR3 has 14 amino acids. Germline V gene lookup returns CDR1 LNHNV and CDR2 YYDKDF (reference sequence). V shed 11 bases and J shed 0 bases, with 16 bases lying between them.

The receptor was isolated from a man aged 18 to 29 in good health. Sequencing input: blood. This chain links TRBV15 with TRBJ1-1, with D possibly TRBD1 on 5 matching bases. In nucleotides, the CDR3 is TGTGCCTCAAGAGGGGCGGGAATGAACACTGAAGCTTTCTTT. It codes for CASRGAGMNTEAFF.